The subject of this entry is one T cell receptor beta chain. The source of the sample is a study of T cells in tumors after PD-1 blockade. Study context: Daily vismodegib 150 mg continued in a subset of anti-PD-1-treated patients.

The V gene's germline CDR1 is SGHTS and CDR2 YDEGEE. This CDR3 is built from 16 residues. V was trimmed by 2 bases and J by 2 bases, leaving 16 bases between them. Only in-frame clones appear in the TCRdb table, and some are missing; sequencing was by immunoSEQ multiplex PCR. The data contain around 13,000 clones, 70% to 85% of them singletons. The TCR comes from a human donor with basal cell carcinoma. The V and J genes are TRBV5-8 and TRBJ2-5; D is ambiguous. This specimen consisted of PBMCs, obtained after anti-PD-1 treatment. The CDR3 region is CASSFRASATQETQYF. The CDR3, as DNA: TGTGCCAGCAGCTTTCGTGCCTCGGCTACTCAAGAGACCCAGTACTTC.